These 22 T cell receptor beta chains were sequenced from one sample in a study of shared clonotypes between healthy human individuals. Profiling relied on immunoSEQ multiplex PCR, and the TCRdb table lists in-frame clones only, not all of them. The sample lists 550,000 to 700,000 clones, around four fifths occurring once. The sample was memory CD4+ T cells sorted from blood. Described subset: CD45RA-negative fraction. These receptors were taken from a woman in her thirties in good health.

The chain employs TRBV25-1 and TRBJ2-7; the D call may be TRBD1 or TRBD2 (6 bases each). Trimming shortened V by 5 bases and J by 2 bases, and 25 bases separated the two germline ends. Germline V lookup: CDR1 MGHDK, CDR2 SYGVNS. The CDR3 loop spans 18 amino acids. CDR3 region: CASSTALESGAVPYEQYF. The CDR3 region has the DNA TGTGCCAGCAGTACTGCCTTAGAGTCGGGGGCCGTACCCTACGAGCAGTACTTC.

The CDR3 is CASSLWTGISYEQYF. As DNA, the CDR3 is TGTGCCAGCAGCCTGTGGACAGGCATCTCCTACGAGCAGTACTTC. J is TRBJ2-7 and V is TRBV28, with 7 bases that match TRBD1. The V segment lost 6 bases and the J segment 0 bases; nucleotides outside the gene matches: 8. The germline CDR1 and CDR2 sequences are MDHEN and SYDVKM. This CDR3 comprises 15 residues. Looking up the rest from reference TRBV28 and TRBJ2-7 gives the full variable domain: DVKVTQSSRYLVKRTGEKVFLECVQDMDHENMFWYRQDPGLGLRLIYFSYDVKMKEKGDIPEGYSVSREKKERFSLILESASTNQTSMYLCASSLWTGISYEQYFGPGTRLTVT.

The CDR3 nucleotides read TGTGCCAGCAGAACTCCAGCGGGAGGGCCGGGGGGGCATGAGCAGTTCTTC. This gives the protein CASRTPAGGPGGHEQFF. V and J are TRBV28 and TRBJ2-1, with 10 nucleotides matching TRBD2. J lost 8 bases, V lost 6 bases, and 16 bases had no gene match. The CDR3 extends over 17 amino acids. Germline lookup yields CDR1 MDHEN and CDR2 SYDVKM.

This clone occurred once. The chain has TRBV25-1 and TRBJ2-3; the match to TRBD1 covers 7 bases. J gave up 0 bases and V 5 bases, and 5 bases lay outside the gene matches. The V gene's germline CDR1 is MGHDK and CDR2 SYGVNS. This CDR3 is built from 15 residues. This chain's CDR3 is CASSRTGLSTDTQYF. The DNA of the CDR3 is TGTGCCAGCAGTCGGACAGGATTGAGCACAGATACGCAGTATTTT.

The rearrangement uses TRBV30 and TRBJ1-3; TRBD1 agrees at 7 bases. Trimming cost V 1 base and J 3 bases; bases outside gene matches: 3. Germline V gives CDR1 GTSNPN, CDR2 SVGIG (reference sequence). The CDR3 runs 14 residues. The chain's CDR3 is CAWSEGALGNTIYF. CDR3 coding DNA: TGTGCCTGGAGTGAGGGGGCGCTTGGAAACACCATATATTTT. Variable domain in full (rest from reference TRBV30 and TRBJ1-3): SQTIHQWPATLVQPVGSPLSLECTVEGTSNPNLYWYRQAAGRGLQLLFYSVGIGQISSEVPQNLSASRPQDRQFILSSKKLLLSDSGFYLCAWSEGALGNTIYFGEGSWLTVV.

V usage is TRBV28 and J usage is TRBJ1-2; D is possibly TRBD1 (6 bases). Trimming cost V 2 bases and J 7 bases, with 11 bases left between them. Per germline, CDR1 MDHEN and CDR2 SYDVKM. CDR3 length equals 13 residues. The DNA for the CDR3 is TGTGCCAGCAGTTTACCGGGGGCCTCTGGCTACACCTTC. Amino acids: CASSLPGASGYTF.

The chain recombines TRBV10-3 with TRBJ2-7; D is possibly TRBD1 (5 bases). The CDR3 extends over 16 amino acids. Trimming left V 3 bases short and J 7 bases short, with 22 bases between. CDR1 and CDR2 from the germline V gene are ENHRY and SYGVKD. This CDR3 is CAISDRRRAELREQYF. CDR3 nucleotide sequence: TGTGCCATCAGTGATAGACGCAGGGCAGAGTTACGTGAGCAGTACTTC.

This clone was detected only once. The chain has TRBV29-1 and TRBJ1-2; D is undetermined. In germline, CDR1 is SQVTM, CDR2 ANQGSEA. There are 12 residues in the CDR3. Trimming pared 2 bases from V and 0 bases from J, leaving 4 bases between. CDR3 protein: CSVERTNYGYTF. In DNA form, the CDR3 reads TGCAGCGTTGAAAGGACTAACTATGGCTACACCTTC.

CDR3 sequence: CASSPGTGAYNEQFF. CDR3 nucleotide sequence: TGTGCCAGCAGCCCCGGGACAGGGGCCTACAATGAGCAGTTCTTC. The chain carries TRBV5-8 and TRBJ2-1; 10 bases match TRBD1. This CDR3 is 15 amino acids long. Germline CDR1 SGHTS, CDR2 YDEGEE. V shed 4 bases and J 2 bases; nucleotides not matched to a gene: 3. Based on the CDR3 plus reference TRBV5-8 and TRBJ2-1, the full variable domain is EAGVTQSPTHLIKTRGQQATLRCSPISGHTSVYWYQQALGLGLQFLLWYDEGEERNRGNFPPRFSGRQFPNYSSELNVNALELEDSALYLCASSPGTGAYNEQFFGPGTRLTVL.

The V call is TRBV19, the J call TRBJ1-5, with 7 bases fitting TRBD1. Looked up from germline, CDR1 is LNHDA and CDR2 is SQIVND (reference sequence). After removal of 5 bases from V and 3 bases from J, the junction contained 4 bases not matched to a gene. CDR3 size: 14 residues. Here the CDR3 reads CASSLQGYNQPQHF. The CDR3 DNA reads as TGTGCCAGTAGTCTACAGGGGTACAATCAGCCCCAGCATTTT.

The chain combines TRBV2 with TRBJ1-4; perhaps TRBD1 as D (5 bases). V was cut by 6 bases and J by 5 bases, with 7 bases left in between. Germline V gene lookup returns CDR1 SNHLY and CDR2 FYNNEI. The CDR3 length is 12 residues. The chain's CDR3 is CASRGENEKLFF. CDR3 nucleotide sequence: TGTGCCAGCAGGGGGGAAAATGAAAAACTGTTTTTT.

J is TRBJ2-2 and V is TRBV9; 8 nucleotides line up with TRBD1. CDR1 and CDR2 (germline): SGDLS, YYNGEE. V was pared by 5 bases and J by 4 bases, with 7 bases of the junction left unmatched. There are 15 residues in the CDR3. The CDR3 reads CASSPQGAITGELFF. CDR3 nucleotide sequence: TGTGCCAGCAGTCCGCAGGGGGCAATCACCGGGGAGCTGTTTTTT. Full variable domain (remainder filled in from reference TRBV9 and TRBJ2-2): DSGVTQTPKHLITATGQRVTLRCSPRSGDLSVYWYQQSLDQGLQFLIQYYNGEERAKGNILERFSAQQFPDLHSELNLSSLELGDSALYFCASSPQGAITGELFFGEGSRLTVL.

The chain couples TRBV4-2 to TRBJ2-7, with D unclear. Germline V gene sequence: CDR1 LGHNA, CDR2 YNFKEQ. Trimming stripped 5 bases from V and 2 bases from J, with 10 bases between. This CDR3 has 13 amino acids. The CDR3 coding sequence is TGTGCCAGCAGCTTGGCCGGCGCCTACGAGCAGTACTTC. This sequence encodes CASSLAGAYEQYF.

The chain carries TRBV28 and TRBJ1-5, with no clear D. This CDR3 has 15 amino acids. V lost 4 bases, J lost 2 bases, and 12 bases lay in between. Looked up from germline, CDR1 is MDHEN and CDR2 is SYDVKM. CDR3 nucleotides: TGTGCCAGCAGTTCGGCGGTTGGGGGCAATCAGCCCCAGCATTTT. As protein: CASSSAVGGNQPQHF.

This chain uses TRBV7-3 with TRBJ2-7, with TRBD1 identical over 8 bases. The V gene's germline CDR1 is SGHTA and CDR2 FQGTGA. J lost 5 bases, V lost 1 base, and 7 bases had no gene match. This CDR3 spans 15 amino acids. The CDR3 DNA sequence: TGTGCCAGCAGCTTAAGGGGGACAGGAGGAAACGAGCAGTACTTC. Amino acids: CASSLRGTGGNEQYF.

This CDR3 is CASSSKTSRLSYEQYF. The CDR3 DNA reads TGTGCCAGCAGTTCAAAGACTAGCAGACTCTCCTACGAGCAGTACTTC. J is TRBJ2-7 and V is TRBV6-5, with TRBD2 matching over 7 bases. The trim removed 4 bases at V and 0 bases at J, leaving 9 bases unmatched. The CDR3 sequence is 16 residues long. Germline values: CDR1 MNHEY, CDR2 SVGAGI.

In its sample, this clone was seen a few times. J is TRBJ2-7 and V is TRBV6-1; possible D gene TRBD2, 6 bases. CDR1 and CDR2 from the germline V gene are MNHNS and SASEGT. This CDR3 contains 14 residues. V lost 6 bases and J lost 7, with 19 bases in between. DNA for the CDR3: TGTGCCAGCAGGAAAAGCCACAAGGCGGGGGAGCAGTACTTC. Its translation is CASRKSHKAGEQYF.

This chain connects TRBV30 to TRBJ1-1; 9 bases are shared with TRBD1. V trimming: 1 base; J trimming: 6 bases; junction bases outside the gene matches: 3. This CDR3 contains 13 residues. Germline CDR1 and CDR2: GTSNPN and SVGIG (reference sequence). CDR3 residues: CAWSADRGSEAFF. In DNA, the CDR3 is TGTGCCTGGAGTGCTGACAGGGGGTCTGAAGCTTTCTTT.

The chain links TRBV5-4 to TRBJ2-7; 8 bases fit TRBD2. This CDR3 contains 16 residues. Germline V gene data show CDR1 as SGHNT and CDR2 as YYREEE (reference sequence). Germline trimming cut 3 bases from V and 2 bases from J; bases unmatched to any gene: 10. This CDR3 is CASSSGWAGGTYEQYF. The CDR3 DNA reads as TGTGCCAGCAGCTCCGGGTGGGCGGGAGGCACCTACGAGCAGTACTTC.

The chain carries TRBV19 and TRBJ2-1; TRBD1 aligns across 9 bases. CDR3 length equals 15 residues. Trimming removed 6 bases from V and 5 bases from J; junction bases left unmatched: 8. Per the germline V gene, CDR1 is LNHDA and CDR2 is SQIVND (reference sequence). CDR3 nucleotide sequence: TGTGCCAGTAGAAGTTCCGGGACAGGGAACAATGAGCAGTTCTTC. This codes for CASRSSGTGNNEQFF.

This rearrangement joins TRBV6-5 to TRBJ2-3; TRBD2 aligns across 13 bases. The CDR3 length is 15 residues. Losses at the gene ends were 5 bases for V and 5 bases for J; bases not matched to a gene: 4. Germline-derived CDR1 and CDR2 are MNHEY and SVGAGI. CDR3 DNA: TGTGCCAGCAGTCAACTAGCGGGAGGGTTAGATACGCAGTATTTT. It specifies CASSQLAGGLDTQYF.

The V call is TRBV5-8, the J call TRBJ1-1; 7 bases fit TRBD1. Germline values: CDR1 SGHTS, CDR2 YDEGEE. The J segment lost 2 bases and the V segment lost 4 bases, leaving 2 bases of the junction unmatched. This CDR3 is built from 13 residues. Here the CDR3 DNA reads TGTGCCAGCAGCGGACAGGTAAACACTGAAGCTTTCTTT. As protein: CASSGQVNTEAFF.